This entry lists 8 T cell receptor beta chains sequenced from one sample in a study of T cell responses to AZD1222 COVID-19 vaccine. Sequencing used immunoSEQ multiplex PCR; TCRdb keeps in-frame clones, though not all of them. The sample includes approximately 70,000 clones, around 87% seen only once; the top ten take 24%. This specimen consisted of peripheral blood, obtained on day 0 of AZD1222 vaccination. The source is an adult in good health.

The chain carries TRBV5-6 and TRBJ2-1; 11 bases fit TRBD2. V shed 1 base and J 15 bases; nucleotides not matched to a gene: 3. This CDR3 is built from 12 residues. Germline CDR1 and CDR2: SGHDT and YYEEEE. CDR3 residues: CASSLWGTSGFF. CDR3 DNA: TGTGCCAGCAGCTTGTGGGGGACTAGCGGGTTCTTC.

The chain is built from TRBV7-2 and TRBJ2-2, with D perhaps matching TRBD1 (6 bases). The CDR3 totals 15 residues. The germline V gene has CDR1 SGHTA and CDR2 FQGNSA. With 5 bases removed from V and 2 bases from J, the gap between germline ends came to 12 bases. The CDR3 is CASSNPTGNTGELFF. CDR3 sequence (DNA): TGTGCCAGCAGCAACCCGACAGGAAACACCGGGGAGCTGTTTTTT.

The J gene is TRBJ1-2, the V gene TRBV6-5, with TRBD1 as a possible D gene (5 bases). V was shortened by 7 bases and J by 6 bases, with 9 bases between the two germline ends. The length of the CDR3 is 11 residues. Per the germline V gene, CDR1 is MNHEY and CDR2 is SVGAGI. The CDR3 coding sequence is TGTGCCAGCACAGGGAGGGATGGCTACACCTTC. It translates to CASTGRDGYTF.

The rearrangement joins TRBV2 to TRBJ1-1; no firm D call. The germline V gene encodes CDR1 SNHLY and CDR2 FYNNEI. The CDR3 is 16 residues long. Trimming left V 0 bases short and J 2 bases short, with 13 bases between. This CDR3 is CASSEALVGPNTEAFF. The CDR3 nucleotides are TGTGCCAGCAGTGAAGCGCTTGTAGGACCTAACACTGAAGCTTTCTTT. The entire variable domain, with the rest obtained from reference TRBV2 and TRBJ1-1, is as follows: EPEVTQTPSHQVTQMGQEVILRCVPISNHLYFYWYRQILGQKVEFLVSFYNNEISEKSEIFDDQFSVERPDGSNFTLKIRSTKLEDSAMYFCASSEALVGPNTEAFFGQGTRLTVV.

The chain links TRBV12-5 to TRBJ2-1, with D uncertain. The V gene's germline CDR1 is LGHNT and CDR2 FRNRAP. There are 13 residues in the CDR3. The V end lost 1 base, the J end lost 10 bases, and 11 bases lay between the germline ends. The CDR3 DNA is TGTGCTAGTGGTTTGGACGCCGTTCGCGAGCAGTTCTTC. Protein sequence: CASGLDAVREQFF.

The chain links TRBV30 to TRBJ1-6; 7 nucleotides align to TRBD1. The junction had 13 bases not matched to a gene; V was cut back by 4 bases and J by 13 bases. CDR3 length: 14 amino acids. Germline CDR1 GTSNPN, CDR2 SVGIG (reference sequence). The CDR3 region is CAWNLGTAEYPLHF. The CDR3 nucleotides are TGTGCCTGGAACCTCGGGACAGCTGAATATCCCCTCCACTTT.

This clone has a single count. CDR3: CASSLGYEQYF. The CDR3 DNA sequence: TGTGCCAGCAGTTTGGGGTACGAGCAGTACTTC. This sequence joins TRBV12-3 or TRBV12-4 and TRBJ2-7; D is unresolved. This CDR3 contains 11 residues. V lost 3 bases, J lost 4 bases, and 4 bases lay in between.

The V gene is TRBV27, the J gene TRBJ1-4, with D hard to call. V shed 6 bases and J shed 3 bases, with 14 bases lying between them. This CDR3 contains 15 residues. Germline V gene sequence: CDR1 MNHEY, CDR2 SMNVEV (reference sequence). CDR3 amino acids: CASRAEGRANEKLFF. The DNA of the CDR3 is TGTGCCAGCAGAGCAGAAGGGAGGGCTAATGAAAAACTGTTTTTT.